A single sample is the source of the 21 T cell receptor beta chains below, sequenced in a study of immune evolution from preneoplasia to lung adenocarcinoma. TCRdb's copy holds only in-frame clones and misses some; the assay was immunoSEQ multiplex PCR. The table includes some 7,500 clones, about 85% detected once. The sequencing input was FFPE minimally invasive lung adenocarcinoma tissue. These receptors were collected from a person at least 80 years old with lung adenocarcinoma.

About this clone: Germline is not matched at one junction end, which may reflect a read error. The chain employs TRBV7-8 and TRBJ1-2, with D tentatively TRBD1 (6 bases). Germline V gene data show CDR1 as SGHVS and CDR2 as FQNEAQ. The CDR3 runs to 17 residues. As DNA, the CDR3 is TGTGCCAGCAGCTTAACCCGGGACATCTCCCTTCCCTCCACTTACCTCTTC. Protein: CASSLTRDISLPSTYLF.

Written as DNA, the CDR3 is TGTGCCAGCAGCCTCACCACCGGGGAGCTGTTTTTT. Its protein product is CASSLTTGELFF. This chain joins TRBV9 and TRBJ2-2; D gene uncertain. This CDR3 has 12 amino acids. V lost 4 bases, J lost 4 bases, and 5 bases lay in between. Germline assignment: CDR1 SGDLS and CDR2 YYNGEE.

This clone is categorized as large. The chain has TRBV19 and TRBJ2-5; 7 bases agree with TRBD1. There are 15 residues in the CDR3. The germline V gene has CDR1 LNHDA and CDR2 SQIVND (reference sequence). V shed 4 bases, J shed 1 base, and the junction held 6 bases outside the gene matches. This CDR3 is CASSRGQSPQETQYF. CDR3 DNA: TGTGCCAGTAGTAGGGGACAGAGTCCCCAAGAGACCCAGTACTTC.

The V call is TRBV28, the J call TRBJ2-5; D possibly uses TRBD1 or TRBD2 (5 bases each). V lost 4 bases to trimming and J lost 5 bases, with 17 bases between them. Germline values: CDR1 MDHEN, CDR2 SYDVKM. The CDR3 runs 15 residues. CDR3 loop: CASSSLRDGRETQYF. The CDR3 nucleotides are TGTGCCAGCAGTTCATTACGGGACGGGCGGGAGACCCAGTACTTC.

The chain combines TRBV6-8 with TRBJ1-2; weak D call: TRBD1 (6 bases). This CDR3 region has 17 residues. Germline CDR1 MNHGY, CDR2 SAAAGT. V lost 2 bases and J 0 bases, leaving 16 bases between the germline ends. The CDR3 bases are TGTGCCAGCAGTTACGGGACAAGGAGGTCAGCTAACTATGGCTACACCTTC. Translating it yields CASSYGTRRSANYGYTF.

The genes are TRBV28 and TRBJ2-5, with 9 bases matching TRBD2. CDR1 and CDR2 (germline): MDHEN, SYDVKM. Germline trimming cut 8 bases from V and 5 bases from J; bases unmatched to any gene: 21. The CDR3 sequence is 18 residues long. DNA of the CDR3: TGTGCCAGCCGTATTTCGAGACTAGCGGAAGGGACGATGGAGACCCAGTACTTC. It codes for CASRISRLAEGTMETQYF.

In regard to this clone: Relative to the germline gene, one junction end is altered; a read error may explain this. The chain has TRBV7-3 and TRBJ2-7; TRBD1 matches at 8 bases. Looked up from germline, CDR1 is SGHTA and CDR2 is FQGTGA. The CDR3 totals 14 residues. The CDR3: CASSLWTGSFEQYF. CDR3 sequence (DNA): TGTGCCAGCAGCCTGTGGACAGGGTCCTTCGAGCAGTACTTC.

The CDR3 nucleotides read TGTGCCAGCAGTTTCGAGGACACCCCAGAGGGGGCTTTCTTT. Amino acid sequence: CASSFEDTPEGAFF. The chain combines TRBV7-2 with TRBJ1-1; D perhaps matches TRBD1 (5 bases). CDR1 is SGHTA, CDR2 FQGNSA, per germline. V was shortened by 6 bases and J by 11 bases, with 22 bases between the two germline ends. The CDR3 contains 14 residues. The entire variable domain, with the rest obtained from reference TRBV7-2 and TRBJ1-1, is as follows: GAGVSQSPSNKVTEKGKDVELRCDPISGHTALYWYRQSLGQGLEFLIYFQGNSAPDKSGLPSDRFSAERTGGSVSTLTIQRTQQEDSAVYLCASSFEDTPEGAFFGQGTRLTVV.

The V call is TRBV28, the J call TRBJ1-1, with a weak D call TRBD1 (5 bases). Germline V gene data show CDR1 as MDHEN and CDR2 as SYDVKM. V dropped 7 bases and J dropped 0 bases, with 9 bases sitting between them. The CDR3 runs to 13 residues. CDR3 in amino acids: CASTRTLNTEAFF. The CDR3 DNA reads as TGTGCCAGCACTAGGACACTGAACACTGAAGCTTTCTTT.

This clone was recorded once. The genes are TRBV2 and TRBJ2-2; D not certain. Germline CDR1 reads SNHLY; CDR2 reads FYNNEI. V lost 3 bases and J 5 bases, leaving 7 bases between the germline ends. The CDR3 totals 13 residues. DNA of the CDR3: TGTGCCAGCAGTGAGGTCGTTACCGGGGAGCTGTTTTTT. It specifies CASSEVVTGELFF.

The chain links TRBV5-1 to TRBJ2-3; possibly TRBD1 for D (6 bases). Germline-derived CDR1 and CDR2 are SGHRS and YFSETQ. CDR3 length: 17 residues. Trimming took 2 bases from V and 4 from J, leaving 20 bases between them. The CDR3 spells CASSLASQGKGADTQYF. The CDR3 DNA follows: TGCGCCAGCAGCTTAGCCTCTCAGGGGAAAGGGGCAGATACGCAGTATTTT.

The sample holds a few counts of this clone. The CDR3 is CASSELRLPEQYF. In DNA form, the CDR3 reads TGTGCCAGCAGCGAACTCAGACTACCGGAGCAGTACTTC. The chain links TRBV5-6 to TRBJ2-7; tentative D call: TRBD2 (5 bases). Looked up from germline, CDR1 is SGHDT and CDR2 is YYEEEE. Trimming shortened V by 4 bases and J by 7 bases, and 15 bases separated the two germline ends. The CDR3 runs to 13 residues.

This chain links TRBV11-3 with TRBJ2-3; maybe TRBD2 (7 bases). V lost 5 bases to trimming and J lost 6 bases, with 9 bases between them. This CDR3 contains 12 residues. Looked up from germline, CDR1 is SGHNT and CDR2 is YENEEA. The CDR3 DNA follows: TGTGCCAGCAGCCGGGGGGCGGATACGCAGTATTTT. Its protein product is CASSRGADTQYF.

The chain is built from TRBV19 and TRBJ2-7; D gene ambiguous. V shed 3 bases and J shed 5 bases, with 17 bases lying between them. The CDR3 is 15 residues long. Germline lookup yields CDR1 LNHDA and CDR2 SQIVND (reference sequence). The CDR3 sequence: CASSISRVNNHEQYF. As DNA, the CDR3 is TGTGCCAGTAGTATCTCTAGGGTCAATAATCACGAGCAGTACTTC.

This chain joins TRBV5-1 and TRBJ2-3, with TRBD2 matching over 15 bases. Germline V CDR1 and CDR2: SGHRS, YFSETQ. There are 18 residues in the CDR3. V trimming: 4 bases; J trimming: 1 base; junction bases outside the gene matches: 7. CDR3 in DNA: TGCGCCAGCAGCCCCGGGACTAGCGGGAGGTGGGGCACAGATACGCAGTATTTT. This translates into CASSPGTSGRWGTDTQYF.

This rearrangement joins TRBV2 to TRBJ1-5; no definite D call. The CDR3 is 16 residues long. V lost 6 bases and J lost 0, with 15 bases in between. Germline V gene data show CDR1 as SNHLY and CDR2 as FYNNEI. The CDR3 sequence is CASSPLRSGSNQPQHF. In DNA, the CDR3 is TGTGCCAGCAGCCCCCTCCGGTCGGGTAGCAATCAGCCCCAGCATTTT.

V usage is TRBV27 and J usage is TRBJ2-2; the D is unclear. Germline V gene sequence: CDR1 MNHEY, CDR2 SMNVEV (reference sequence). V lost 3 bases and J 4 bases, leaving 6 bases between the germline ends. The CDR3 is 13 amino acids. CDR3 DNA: TGTGCCAGCAGTTTCTGGGTCACCGGGGAGCTGTTTTTT. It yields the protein CASSFWVTGELFF.

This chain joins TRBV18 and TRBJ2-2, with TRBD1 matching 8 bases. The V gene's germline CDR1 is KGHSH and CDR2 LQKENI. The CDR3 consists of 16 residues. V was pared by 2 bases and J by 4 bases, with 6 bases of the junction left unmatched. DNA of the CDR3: TGTGCCAGCTCACCAAGATCGGACAGGGCCACCGGGGAGCTGTTTTTT. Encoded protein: CASSPRSDRATGELFF.

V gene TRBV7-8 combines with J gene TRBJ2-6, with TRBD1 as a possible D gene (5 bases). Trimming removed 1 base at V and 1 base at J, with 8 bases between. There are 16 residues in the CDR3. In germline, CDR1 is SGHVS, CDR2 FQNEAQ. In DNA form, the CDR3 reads TGTGCCAGCAGCTTAGAAAGGGGATCTGGGGCCAACGTCCTGACTTTC. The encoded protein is CASSLERGSGANVLTF.

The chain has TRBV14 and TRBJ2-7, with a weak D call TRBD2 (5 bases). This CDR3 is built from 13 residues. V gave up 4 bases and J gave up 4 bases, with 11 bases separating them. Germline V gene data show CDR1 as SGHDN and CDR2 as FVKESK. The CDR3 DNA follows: TGTGCCAGCAGCCTTTCGGGGTATTACGAGCAGTACTTC. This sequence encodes CASSLSGYYEQYF.

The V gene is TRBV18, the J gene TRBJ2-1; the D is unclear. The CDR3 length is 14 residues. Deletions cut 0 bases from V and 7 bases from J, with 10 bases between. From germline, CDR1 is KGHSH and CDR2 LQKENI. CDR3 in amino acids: CASSPPPVLNEQFF. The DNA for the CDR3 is TGTGCCAGCTCACCACCTCCAGTCCTTAATGAGCAGTTCTTC.